This T cell receptor (beta chain) was obtained from a study of blood T cell repertoires in COVID-19. V was shortened by 1 base and J by 2 bases, with 8 bases between the two germline ends. CDR1 and CDR2 from the germline V gene are SGHTA and FQGNSA. This CDR3 is built from 14 residues. Using immunoSEQ multiplex PCR, the repertoire was profiled, and TCRdb retains in-frame clones only, with some absent. The sample yields about 230,000 clones, about 90% seen once. The chain is built from TRBV7-2 and TRBJ1-1; D may be TRBD1 (5 bases). This clonotype originated in a man between 25 and 39 years old who had recovered from COVID-19. The source material was PBMCs or T cells enriched from blood (not recorded which). As DNA, the CDR3 is TGTGCCAGCAGCTTAGGGGGCAAAAACACTGAAGCTTTCTTT. It specifies CASSLGGKNTEAFF.